The TCR beta chain under discussion was sequenced for a study of cytomegalovirus exposure and HLA in healthy donors. On this clone: The antigen is undetermined.

This CDR3 is built from 15 residues. Germline loops: CDR1 SNHLY, CDR2 FYNNEI. V lost 0 bases and J 3 bases, leaving 11 bases between the germline ends. Study conclusions and caveats: From TCR beta sequences, most subjects' HLA-A and HLA-B alleles were reportedly predicted accurately. The study assumed roughly uniform donor sequencing depth for presence/absence analyses. V segments that were indistinguishable, TRBV6-2 and TRBV6-3 among them, were omitted from analysis.

The PCR employed 60 Vbeta primers together with 13 Jbeta primers. Generated by immunoSEQ multiplex PCR, the TCRdb table keeps only in-frame clones and is missing some. The table shows 95,000 to 150,000 clones, with approximately 78% occurring only once. The receptor comes from a man aged 40-55 years in good health and CMV-seronegative. Sequencing was carried out using PBMCs. This chain uses TRBV2 with TRBJ1-2, with no clear D. The CDR3 DNA follows: TGTGCCAGCAGTGAAGCGCTTCGGAGCCACTATGGCTACACCTTC. Its protein is CASSEALRSHYGYTF.